The 4 T cell receptor beta chains below come from one sample, sequenced in a study of cytomegalovirus exposure and HLA in healthy donors. Generated by immunoSEQ multiplex PCR, the TCRdb table keeps only in-frame clones and is missing some. This sample has some 310,000 clones, with roughly 87% found just once. Sequenced sample: PBMCs. The receptors originated from a young man in good health and CMV-seronegative.

The rearrangement joins TRBV29-1 to TRBJ2-5; 9 positions agree with TRBD2. The germline CDR1 and CDR2 sequences are SQVTM and ANQGSEA. Trimming removed 7 bases from V and 0 bases from J; junction bases left unmatched: 9. The CDR3 sequence is 15 residues long. The CDR3 nucleotides read TGCAGCGGGAGTGGGCTAGCGGGGCACCAAGAGACCCAGTACTTC. Translation gives CSGSGLAGHQETQYF. Complete variable domain (other parts from reference TRBV29-1 and TRBJ2-5): SAVISQKPSRDICQRGTSLTIQCQVDSQVTMMFWYRQQPGQSLTLIATANQGSEATYESGFVIDKFPISRPNLTFSTLTVSNMSPEDSSIYLCSGSGLAGHQETQYFGPGTRLLVL.

V gene TRBV7-8 combines with J gene TRBJ2-3, with TRBD1 matching 7 bases. The germline V gene encodes CDR1 SGHVS and CDR2 FQNEAQ. This CDR3 region has 13 residues. V dropped 9 bases and J dropped 4; count of bases not matched to a gene: 7. The CDR3 nucleotides are TGTGCCAGTGGAACCGACAGGGCAGATACGCAGTATTTT. Its protein is CASGTDRADTQYF.

J is TRBJ1-5 and V is TRBV6-5; TRBD1 aligns across 7 bases. After removal of 5 bases from V and 4 bases from J, the junction contained 2 bases not matched to a gene. This CDR3 is 13 amino acids long. Germline V gives CDR1 MNHEY, CDR2 SVGAGI. This CDR3 is CASSTRGNQPQHF. Here the CDR3 DNA reads TGTGCCAGCAGTACCAGGGGGAATCAGCCCCAGCATTTT.

This rearrangement joins TRBV29-1 to TRBJ2-1, with TRBD1 identical over 9 bases. Unmatched junction bases numbered 7, after V lost 6 bases and J lost 4 bases. Looked up from germline, CDR1 is SQVTM and CDR2 is ANQGSEA. The CDR3 consists of 14 residues. CDR3 nucleotides: TGCAGCGTCGTGGGACAGGGAGGATACAATGAGCAGTTCTTC. Translating gives CSVVGQGGYNEQFF.